The 27 T cell receptor beta chains in this list originate from one sample, sequenced in a study of breast tumors, draining lymph nodes, adjacent tissues. TCRdb used MiXCR to reprocess the multiplex PCR reads, holding one entry per CDR3 protein. The sample lists about 14,000 distinct CDR3 sequences, around 53% occurring once. The source material was tumor-adjacent breast tissue. The receptors come from a female donor with breast cancer. Some clones in this sample may be carry-over from other donors' samples.

Within the sample, this clonotype is medium-sized. The gene calls are TRBV13 and TRBJ2-7; a weak D match, TRBD2 (5 bases). The CDR3 is 17 residues long. CDR1 and CDR2 (germline): PRHDT, FYEKMQ (reference sequence). Trimming shortened V by 4 bases and J by 2 bases, and 21 bases separated the two germline ends. In DNA form, the CDR3 reads TGTGCCAGCAGCTCCGTGAGGTATAGGGAGTCTGCCTACGAGCAGTACTTC. Encoded protein: CASSSVRYRESAYEQYF.

The V and J genes are TRBV5-6 and TRBJ2-1, with D perhaps assigned TRBD1 or TRBD2 (5 bases each). V lost 2 bases and J lost 0, with 12 bases in between. In germline, CDR1 is SGHDT, CDR2 YYEEEE. This CDR3 contains 16 residues. This CDR3 is CASSLPAGGSYNEQFF. In nucleotides, the CDR3 is TGTGCCAGCAGCTTACCAGCTGGGGGCTCCTACAATGAGCAGTTCTTC.

The chain combines TRBV20-1 with TRBJ1-1, with D tentatively TRBD1 (5 bases). V gave up 0 bases and J gave up 0 bases, with 11 bases separating them. Germline V gene lookup returns CDR1 DFQATT and CDR2 SNEGSKA (reference sequence). The CDR3 length is 15 residues. This CDR3 is CSAREGNRLNTEAFF. CDR3 nucleotide sequence: TGCAGTGCTAGAGAAGGCAACAGGCTGAACACTGAAGCTTTCTTT.

This clonotype has at least ten counts. The rearrangement uses TRBV5-8 and TRBJ1-2, with TRBD1 matching over 7 bases. The CDR3 covers 13 residues. Germline V CDR1 and CDR2: SGHTS, YDEGEE. The ends lost 3 bases at V and 3 bases at J; junction bases unmatched: 2. CDR3 nucleotide sequence: TGTGCCAGCAGCTGGACAGGTGACTATGGCTACACCTTC. Translation gives CASSWTGDYGYTF.

The rearrangement joins TRBV10-3 to TRBJ1-5, with 7 bases aligning to TRBD1. V gave up 6 bases and J gave up 4 bases; unmatched junction bases: 6. CDR3 length: 14 residues. CDR1 ENHRY and CDR2 SYGVKD come from the germline V gene. CDR3 protein: CAISQDRANQPQHF. In DNA form, the CDR3 reads TGTGCCATCAGCCAAGACAGGGCGAATCAGCCCCAGCATTTT.

In this sample, this clonotype turned up many times. This may be a read error, as it is one base from a much larger clone. The chain recombines TRBV6-5 with TRBJ2-7; 7 positions agree with TRBD1. This CDR3 is built from 14 residues. CDR1 is MNHEY, CDR2 SVGAGI, per germline. CDR3 sequence: CASSHSGGRFEQYF. The CDR3 region has the DNA TGTGCCAGCAGTCACTCAGGGGGTCGGTTCGAGCAGTACTTC.

This clonotype is a singleton in its sample. The CDR3 carries no conserved terminal phenylalanine or tryptophan, so it likely arises from a read error. The V call is TRBV19, the J call TRBJ1-5; weak D call: TRBD1 (6 bases). This CDR3 is built from 17 residues. Germline CDR1 and CDR2: LNHDA and SQIVND (reference sequence). Trimming shortened V by 9 bases and J by 7 bases, and 28 bases separated the two germline ends. CDR3 sequence: CASGRGAAGVSPQPQHL. CDR3 nucleotide sequence: TGTGCCAGCGGTCGGGGGGCCGCGGGGGTAAGCCCCCAGCCCCAGCATCTT.

The rearrangement joins TRBV5-8 to TRBJ2-1; D not resolved. V was clipped by 0 bases and J by 4 bases, with 17 bases between them. Germline CDR1 reads SGHTS; CDR2 reads YDEGEE. The CDR3 consists of 17 residues. The CDR3 DNA sequence: TGTGCCAGCAGCTTGGCCGTGCTGTTGTTTACATACAATGAGCAGTTCTTC. It specifies CASSLAVLLFTYNEQFF.

This clonotype was recorded at least ten times. A much larger clone differs by one base, so this may be a read error. The conserved phenylalanine or tryptophan normally closing the CDR3 is absent here, so this likely arose from a read error. The chain links TRBV19 to TRBJ2-5; the D is unclear. The CDR3 has 16 residues. Germline CDR1 and CDR2: LNHDA and SQIVND (reference sequence). Trimming pared 3 bases from V and 1 base from J, leaving 15 bases between. The CDR3 protein is CASSIIGTRPQETQYS. Written as DNA, the CDR3 is TGTGCCAGTAGTATCATAGGCACCCGGCCCCAAGAGACCCAGTACTCC.

By share, this clonotype counts as medium-sized. The chain joins TRBV20-1 to TRBJ2-7; D gene ambiguous. Germline CDR1 reads DFQATT; CDR2 reads SNEGSKA (reference sequence). The CDR3 is 14 amino acids. Trimming stripped 6 bases from V and 2 bases from J, with 17 bases between. This CDR3 reads CSAAGPKSPYEQYF. The CDR3 coding sequence is TGCAGTGCCGCCGGGCCCAAGAGTCCCTACGAGCAGTACTTC.

The chain links TRBV20-1 to TRBJ1-6; D is undetermined. CDR3 length: 17 amino acids. V was clipped by 6 bases and J by 1 base, with 19 bases between them. CDR1 DFQATT and CDR2 SNEGSKA come from the germline V gene (reference sequence). CDR3 residues: CSATRGREGSYNSPLHF. The CDR3, as DNA: TGCAGTGCCACAAGAGGGAGGGAAGGATCCTATAATTCACCCCTCCACTTT.

This clonotype was counted many times. The CDR3 DNA reads as TGTGCCAGCAGTGAAAGGGAACCTGGGGCCAACGTCCTGACTTTC. Its protein product is CASSEREPGANVLTF. The V call is TRBV6-1, the J call TRBJ2-6; D remains unclear. Germline V gene data show CDR1 as MNHNS and CDR2 as SASEGT. CDR3 size: 15 residues. V was pared by 2 bases and J by 2 bases, with 7 bases between.

A word on this clonotype: An end of the junction differs from the germline gene, which may be a read error. This CDR3 reads CAIRGLAGRSYNGQFF. CDR3 bases: TGTGCCATCAGAGGACTAGCGGGCAGATCCTACAATGGGCAGTTCTTC. V gene TRBV10-3 combines with J gene TRBJ2-1; 11 bases are shared with TRBD2. The germline V gene encodes CDR1 ENHRY and CDR2 SYGVKD. The CDR3 has 16 amino acids.

The chain couples TRBV9 to TRBJ2-1, with D possibly called TRBD1 or TRBD2 (7 bases each). Trimming removed 10 bases at V and 5 bases at J, with 16 bases between. This CDR3 is built from 13 residues. Germline CDR1 is SGDLS and CDR2 is YYNGEE. The DNA for the CDR3 is TGTGCCGGCCAGGGGGGGATCCACAATGAGCAGTTCTTC. It encodes CAGQGGIHNEQFF.

This clonotype was seen at least ten times. This rearrangement joins TRBV29-1 to TRBJ2-1; the match to TRBD2 covers 9 bases. J was trimmed by 3 bases and V by 8 bases; bases with no gene match: 2. Germline V gives CDR1 SQVTM, CDR2 ANQGSEA. This CDR3 comprises 12 residues. The CDR3 DNA sequence: TGCAGCTCTAGCGGGGACTACAATGAGCAGTTCTTC. Translating it yields CSSSGDYNEQFF.

This clonotype occurred many times. The V and J genes are TRBV27 and TRBJ2-1; weak D call: TRBD1 (5 bases). There are 14 residues in the CDR3. Germline V CDR1 and CDR2: MNHEY, SMNVEV (reference sequence). The germline V and J ends were trimmed by 2 bases and 10 bases, with 15 bases remaining between them. The CDR3 coding sequence is TGTGCCAGCAGTTTAGGGGCAGCCGGTGTAGAGCAGTTCTTC. Amino acid sequence: CASSLGAAGVEQFF.

To note about this clonotype: One base away lies a much larger clone, so this may be a sequencing read error. The chain joins TRBV20-1 to TRBJ1-2, with D tentatively TRBD1 (6 bases). V was pared by 3 bases and J by 4 bases, with 18 bases between. Germline CDR1 DFQATT, CDR2 SNEGSKA (reference sequence). The CDR3 sequence is 15 residues long. Written as DNA, the CDR3 is TGCAGTGCTAGTCAAGGACAGCTAACCACCTATGGCTACACCTTC. Its translation is CSASQGQLTTYGYTF.

The gene calls are TRBV12-3 or TRBV12-4 and TRBJ1-6, with D unclear. CDR3 length: 12 amino acids. V lost 11 bases and J lost 11, with 16 bases in between. The CDR3 DNA sequence: TGTGCCTCCCGGGGTGAAGTTCCACCCCTCCACTTT. Residues: CASRGEVPPLHF.

This clonotype is medium-sized. The V and J genes are TRBV19 and TRBJ1-2; 12 nucleotides match TRBD1. Germline V gives CDR1 LNHDA, CDR2 SQIVND (reference sequence). The CDR3 is made up of 14 amino acids. The trim removed 9 bases at V and 3 bases at J, leaving 5 bases unmatched. Written as DNA, the CDR3 is TGTGCCAGCGGGGACAGGGGGCTTGACTATGGCTACACCTTC. This translates into CASGDRGLDYGYTF.

The chain recombines TRBV13 with TRBJ1-5, with unresolved D. CDR1 is PRHDT and CDR2 is FYEKMQ in the germline V gene (reference sequence). The CDR3 covers 14 residues. V was clipped by 0 bases and J by 1 base, with 4 bases between them. This chain's CDR3 is CASSLGGSNQPQHF. CDR3 nucleotide sequence: TGTGCCAGCAGCTTAGGGGGAAGCAATCAGCCCCAGCATTTT.

Only a few counts were recorded for this clonotype. The gene calls are TRBV4-3 and TRBJ2-1; a possible D gene is TRBD2 (5 bases). The CDR3 runs 16 residues. V lost 6 bases, J lost 1 base, and 16 bases lay in between. CDR1 is LGHNA, CDR2 YSLEER, per germline. CDR3 sequence (DNA): TGCGCCAGCAGTCGTCAATCCGGCGGGTCCTACAATGAGCAGTTCTTC. Residues: CASSRQSGGSYNEQFF.

This chain connects TRBV11-2 to TRBJ1-4; no definite D call. Trimming shortened V by 1 base and J by 4 bases, and 10 bases separated the two germline ends. Per germline, CDR1 SGHAT and CDR2 FQNNGV. The CDR3 is made up of 15 amino acids. CDR3 nucleotide sequence: TGTGCCAGCAGCTTAGGTGGACTCAGTAATGAAAAACTGTTTTTT. It is translated as CASSLGGLSNEKLFF. The full variable domain, rest sourced from reference TRBV11-2 and TRBJ1-4, is EAGVAQSPRYKIIEKRQSVAFWCNPISGHATLYWYQQILGQGPKLLIQFQNNGVVDDSQLPKDRFSAERLKGVDSTLKIQPAKLEDSAVYLCASSLGGLSNEKLFFGSGTQLSVL.

Regarding this clonotype: Relative to the germline gene, one junction end is altered; a read error may explain this. The chain couples TRBV2 to TRBJ1-5, with D possibly matching TRBD1 (6 bases). The CDR3 runs 13 residues. Germline CDR1 reads SNHLY; CDR2 reads FYNNEI. CDR3 coding DNA: TGTGCCAGCAGTGGGGACATTGAACAGCCCCAGCGTTTT. It translates to CASSGDIEQPQRF.

The chain joins TRBV7-2 to TRBJ1-5; weak D call: TRBD1 (6 bases). The CDR3 is 13 amino acids. Trimming took off 5 bases at V and 6 bases at J, with 11 bases between the two ends. CDR1 is SGHTA and CDR2 is FQGNSA in the germline V gene. The CDR3 sequence is CASSTRGGQPQHF. The CDR3 DNA reads TGTGCCAGCAGCACAAGGGGGGGTCAGCCCCAGCATTTT.

The chain carries TRBV20-1 and TRBJ2-7; 14 nucleotides line up with TRBD2. The CDR3 consists of 17 residues. J lost 2 bases, V lost 0 bases, and 6 bases had no gene match. Germline assignment: CDR1 DFQATT and CDR2 SNEGSKA (reference sequence). The CDR3 protein is CSARDPGTSGSTYEQYF. As DNA, the CDR3 is TGCAGTGCTAGAGATCCGGGGACTAGCGGGAGCACCTACGAGCAGTACTTC.

The genes are TRBV20-1 and TRBJ2-5; 11 nucleotides align to TRBD2. J gave up 3 bases and V 0 bases, and 3 bases lay outside the gene matches. Germline lookup yields CDR1 DFQATT and CDR2 SNEGSKA (reference sequence). The CDR3 extends over 15 amino acids. CDR3: CSAREASGGKETQYF. DNA for the CDR3: TGCAGTGCTAGAGAGGCTAGCGGGGGGAAAGAGACCCAGTACTTC.

This clonotype is classed as medium-sized. The V call is TRBV7-9, the J call TRBJ1-5, with D perhaps TRBD1 (5 bases). V was shortened by 0 bases and J by 2 bases, with 5 bases between the two germline ends. This CDR3 region has 14 residues. Germline loops: CDR1 SEHNR, CDR2 FQNEAQ (reference sequence). CDR3 protein: CASSLAGGNQPQHF. Written as DNA, the CDR3 is TGTGCCAGCAGCTTAGCGGGGGGCAATCAGCCCCAGCATTTT. Full variable domain (outside the CDR3, taken from reference TRBV7-9 and TRBJ1-5): DTGVSQNPRHKITKRGQNVTFRCDPISEHNRLYWYRQTLGQGPEFLTYFQNEAQLEKSRLLSDRFSAERPKGSFSTLEIQRTEQGDSAMYLCASSLAGGNQPQHFGDGTRLSIL.